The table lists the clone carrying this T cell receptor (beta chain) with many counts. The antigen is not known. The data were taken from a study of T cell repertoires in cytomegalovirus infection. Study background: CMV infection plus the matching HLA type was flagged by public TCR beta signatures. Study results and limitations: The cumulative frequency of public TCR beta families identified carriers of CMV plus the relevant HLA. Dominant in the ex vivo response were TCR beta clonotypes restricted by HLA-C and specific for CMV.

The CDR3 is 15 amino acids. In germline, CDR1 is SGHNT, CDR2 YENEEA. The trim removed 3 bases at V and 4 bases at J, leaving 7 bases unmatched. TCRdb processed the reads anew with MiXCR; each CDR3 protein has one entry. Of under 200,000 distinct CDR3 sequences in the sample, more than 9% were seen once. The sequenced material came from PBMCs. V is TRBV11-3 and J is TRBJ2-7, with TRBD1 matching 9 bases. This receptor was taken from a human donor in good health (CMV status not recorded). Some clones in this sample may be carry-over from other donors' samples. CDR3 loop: CASSFRGTGMYEQYF. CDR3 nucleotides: TGTGCCAGCAGCTTCCGCGGGACAGGGATGTACGAGCAGTACTTC.